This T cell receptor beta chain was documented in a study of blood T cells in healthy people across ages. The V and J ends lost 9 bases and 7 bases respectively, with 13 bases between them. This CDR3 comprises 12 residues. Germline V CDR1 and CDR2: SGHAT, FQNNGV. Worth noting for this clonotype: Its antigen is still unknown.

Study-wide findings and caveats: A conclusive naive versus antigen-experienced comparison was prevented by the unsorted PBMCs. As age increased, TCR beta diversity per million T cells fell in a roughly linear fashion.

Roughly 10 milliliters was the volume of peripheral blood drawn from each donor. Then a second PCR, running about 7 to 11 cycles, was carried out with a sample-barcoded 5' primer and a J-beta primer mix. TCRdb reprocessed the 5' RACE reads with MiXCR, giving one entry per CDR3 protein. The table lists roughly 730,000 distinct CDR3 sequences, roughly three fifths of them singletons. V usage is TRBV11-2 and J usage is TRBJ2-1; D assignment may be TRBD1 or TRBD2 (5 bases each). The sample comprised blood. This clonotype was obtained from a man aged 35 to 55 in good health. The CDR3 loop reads CASLGGGNEQFF. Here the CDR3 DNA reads TGTGCCAGTCTCGGTGGGGGTAATGAGCAGTTCTTC.